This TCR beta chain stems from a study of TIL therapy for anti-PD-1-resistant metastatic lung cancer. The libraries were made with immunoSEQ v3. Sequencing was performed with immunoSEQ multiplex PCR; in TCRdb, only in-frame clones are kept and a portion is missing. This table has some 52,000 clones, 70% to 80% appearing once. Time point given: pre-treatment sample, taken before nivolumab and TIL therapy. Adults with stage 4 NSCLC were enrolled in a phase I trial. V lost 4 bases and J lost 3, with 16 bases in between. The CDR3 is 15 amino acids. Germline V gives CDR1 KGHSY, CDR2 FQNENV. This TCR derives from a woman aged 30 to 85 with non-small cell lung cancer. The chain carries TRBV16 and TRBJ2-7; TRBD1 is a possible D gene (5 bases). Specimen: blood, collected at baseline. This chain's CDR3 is CASSRTRQGDYEQYF. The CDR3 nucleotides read TGTGCCAGCAGCCGTACCCGCCAGGGTGACTACGAGCAGTACTTC.